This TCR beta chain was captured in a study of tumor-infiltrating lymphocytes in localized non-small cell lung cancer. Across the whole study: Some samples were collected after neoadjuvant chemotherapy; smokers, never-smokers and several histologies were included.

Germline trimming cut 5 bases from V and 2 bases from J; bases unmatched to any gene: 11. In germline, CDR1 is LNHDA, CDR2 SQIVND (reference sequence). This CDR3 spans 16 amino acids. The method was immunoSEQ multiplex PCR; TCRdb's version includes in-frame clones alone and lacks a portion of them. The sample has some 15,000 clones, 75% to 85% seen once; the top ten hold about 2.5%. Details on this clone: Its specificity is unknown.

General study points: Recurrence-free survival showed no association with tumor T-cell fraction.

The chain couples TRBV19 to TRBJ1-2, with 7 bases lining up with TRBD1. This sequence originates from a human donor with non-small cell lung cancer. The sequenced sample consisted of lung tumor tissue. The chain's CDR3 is CASSPSQGTRNYGYTF. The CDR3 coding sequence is TGTGCCAGTAGTCCATCACAGGGGACGAGAAACTATGGCTACACCTTC.